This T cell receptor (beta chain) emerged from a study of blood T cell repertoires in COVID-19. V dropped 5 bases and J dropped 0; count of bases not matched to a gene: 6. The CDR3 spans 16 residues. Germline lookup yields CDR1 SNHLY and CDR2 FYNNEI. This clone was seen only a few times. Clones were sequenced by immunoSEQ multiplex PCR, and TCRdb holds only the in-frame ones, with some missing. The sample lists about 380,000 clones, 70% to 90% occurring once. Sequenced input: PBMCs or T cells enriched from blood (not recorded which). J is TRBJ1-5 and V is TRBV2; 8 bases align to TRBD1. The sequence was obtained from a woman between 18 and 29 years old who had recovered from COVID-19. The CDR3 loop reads CASSYYRGNSNQPQHF. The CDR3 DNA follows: TGTGCCAGCAGTTATTACAGGGGGAATAGCAATCAGCCCCAGCATTTT.